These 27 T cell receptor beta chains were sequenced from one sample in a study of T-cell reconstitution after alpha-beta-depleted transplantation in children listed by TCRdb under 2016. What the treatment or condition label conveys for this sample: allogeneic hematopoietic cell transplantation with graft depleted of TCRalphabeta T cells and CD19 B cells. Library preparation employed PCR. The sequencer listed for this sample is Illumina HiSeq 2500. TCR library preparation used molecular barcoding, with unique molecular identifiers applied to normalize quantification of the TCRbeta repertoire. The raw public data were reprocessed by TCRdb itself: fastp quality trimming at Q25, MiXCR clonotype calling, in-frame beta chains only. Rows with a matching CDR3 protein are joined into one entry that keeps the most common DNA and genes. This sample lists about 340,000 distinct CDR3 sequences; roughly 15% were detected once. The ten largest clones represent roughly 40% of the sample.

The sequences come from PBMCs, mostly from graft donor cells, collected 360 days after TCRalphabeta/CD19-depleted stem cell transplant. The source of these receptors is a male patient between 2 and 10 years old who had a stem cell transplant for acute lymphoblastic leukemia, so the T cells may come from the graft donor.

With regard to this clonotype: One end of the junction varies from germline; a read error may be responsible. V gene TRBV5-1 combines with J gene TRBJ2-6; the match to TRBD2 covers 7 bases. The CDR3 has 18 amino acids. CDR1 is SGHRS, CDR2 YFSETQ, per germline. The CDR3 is CASSLAGREAPGANVLIF. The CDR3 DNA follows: TGCGCCAGCAGCTTGGCGGGCCGGGAGGCCCCTGGGGCCAACGTCCTGATTTTC. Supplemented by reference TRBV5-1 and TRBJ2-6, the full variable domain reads KAGVTQTPRYLIKTRGQQVTLSCSPISGHRSVSWYQQTPGQGLQFLFEYFSETQRNKGNFPGRFSGRQFSNSRSEMNVSTLELGDSALYLCASSLAGREAPGANVLIFGAGSRLTVL.

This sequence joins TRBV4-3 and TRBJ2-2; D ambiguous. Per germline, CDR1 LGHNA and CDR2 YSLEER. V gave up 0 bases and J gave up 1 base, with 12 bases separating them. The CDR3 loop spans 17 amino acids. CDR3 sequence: CASSQDLFRGNTGELFF. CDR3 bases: TGCGCCAGCAGCCAAGATCTATTTAGAGGGAACACCGGGGAGCTGTTTTTT.

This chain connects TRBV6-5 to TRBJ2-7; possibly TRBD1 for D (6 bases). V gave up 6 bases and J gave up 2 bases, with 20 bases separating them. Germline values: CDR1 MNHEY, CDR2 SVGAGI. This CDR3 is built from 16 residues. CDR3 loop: CASSSSTGTSPYEQYF. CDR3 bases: TGTGCCAGCAGCTCCTCTACCGGGACAAGTCCCTACGAGCAGTACTTC.

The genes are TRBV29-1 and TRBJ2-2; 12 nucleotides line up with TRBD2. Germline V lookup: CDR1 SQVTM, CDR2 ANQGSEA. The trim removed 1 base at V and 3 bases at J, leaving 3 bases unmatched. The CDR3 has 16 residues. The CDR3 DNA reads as TGCAGCGTTGAAGCTAGCGGGAGGGTGGACACCGGGGAGCTGTTTTTT. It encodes CSVEASGRVDTGELFF.

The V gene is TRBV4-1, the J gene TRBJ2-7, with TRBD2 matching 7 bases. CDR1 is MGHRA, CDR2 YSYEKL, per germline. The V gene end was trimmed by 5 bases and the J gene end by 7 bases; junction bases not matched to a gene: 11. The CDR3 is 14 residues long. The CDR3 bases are TGCGCCAGCAGCGTTAGCGGGTCAACGGGGGAGCAGTACTTC. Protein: CASSVSGSTGEQYF.

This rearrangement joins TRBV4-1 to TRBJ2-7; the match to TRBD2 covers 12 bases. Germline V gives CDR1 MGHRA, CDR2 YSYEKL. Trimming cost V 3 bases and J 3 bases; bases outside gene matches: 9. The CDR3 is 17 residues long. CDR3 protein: CASSHELAGGSIYEQYF. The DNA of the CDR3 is TGCGCCAGCAGCCACGAACTAGCGGGAGGCTCCATCTACGAGCAGTACTTC.

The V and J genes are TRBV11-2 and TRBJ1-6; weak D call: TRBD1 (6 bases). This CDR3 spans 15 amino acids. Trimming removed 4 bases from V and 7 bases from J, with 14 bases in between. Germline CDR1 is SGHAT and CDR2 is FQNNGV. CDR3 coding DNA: TGTGCCAGCAGCTCGATGGGACATGCGAATTCACCCCTCCACTTT. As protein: CASSSMGHANSPLHF.

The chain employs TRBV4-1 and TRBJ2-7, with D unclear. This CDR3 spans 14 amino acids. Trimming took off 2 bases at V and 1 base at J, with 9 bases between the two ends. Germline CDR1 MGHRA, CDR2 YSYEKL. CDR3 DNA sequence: TGCGCCAGCAGCCAACGGACGGATTCCTACGAGCAGTACTTC. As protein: CASSQRTDSYEQYF.

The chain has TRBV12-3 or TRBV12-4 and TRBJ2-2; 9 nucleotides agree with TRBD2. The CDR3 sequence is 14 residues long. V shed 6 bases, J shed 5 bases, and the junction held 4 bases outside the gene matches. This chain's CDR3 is CASREREATGELFF. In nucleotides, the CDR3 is TGTGCCAGCAGAGAGCGGGAGGCGACCGGGGAGCTGTTTTTT.

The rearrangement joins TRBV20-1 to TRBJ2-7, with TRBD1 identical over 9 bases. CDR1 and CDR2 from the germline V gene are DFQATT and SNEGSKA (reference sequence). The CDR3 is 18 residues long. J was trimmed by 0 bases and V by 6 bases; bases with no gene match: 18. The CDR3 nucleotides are TGCAGTGCGGACCCAGGACAGGGGAGCCCCATTTTCTCCTACGAGCAGTACTTC. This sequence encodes CSADPGQGSPIFSYEQYF.

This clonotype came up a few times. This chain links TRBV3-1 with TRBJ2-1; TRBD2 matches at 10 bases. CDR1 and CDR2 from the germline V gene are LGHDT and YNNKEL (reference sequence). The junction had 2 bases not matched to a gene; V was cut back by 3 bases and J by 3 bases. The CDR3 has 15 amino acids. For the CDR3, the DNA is TGTGCCAGCAGCCACCTAGCGGGAGTCTACAATGAGCAGTTCTTC. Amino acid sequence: CASSHLAGVYNEQFF.

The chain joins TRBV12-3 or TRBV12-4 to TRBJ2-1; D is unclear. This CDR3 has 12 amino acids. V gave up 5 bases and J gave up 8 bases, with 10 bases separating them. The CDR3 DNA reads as TGTGCCAGCAGTGTACCCTTTTATGAGCAGTTCTTC. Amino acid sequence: CASSVPFYEQFF.

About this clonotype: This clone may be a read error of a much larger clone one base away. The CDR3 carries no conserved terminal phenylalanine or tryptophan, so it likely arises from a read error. The CDR3 nucleotides read TGCGCCAGCAGCAACCGGGACAGGGGCGAGCAGTACTCC. It is translated as CASSNRDRGEQYS. The V gene is TRBV5-1, the J gene TRBJ2-7; 10 nucleotides agree with TRBD1. Trimming removed 4 bases from V and 6 bases from J; junction bases left unmatched: 4. The CDR3 sequence is 13 residues long. CDR1 is SGHRS, CDR2 YFSETQ, per germline.

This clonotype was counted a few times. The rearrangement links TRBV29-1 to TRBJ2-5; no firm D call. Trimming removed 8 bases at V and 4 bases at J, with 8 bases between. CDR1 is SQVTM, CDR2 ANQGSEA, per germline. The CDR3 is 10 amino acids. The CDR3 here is CSSFGETQYF. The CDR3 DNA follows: TGCAGCTCATTCGGAGAGACCCAGTACTTC.

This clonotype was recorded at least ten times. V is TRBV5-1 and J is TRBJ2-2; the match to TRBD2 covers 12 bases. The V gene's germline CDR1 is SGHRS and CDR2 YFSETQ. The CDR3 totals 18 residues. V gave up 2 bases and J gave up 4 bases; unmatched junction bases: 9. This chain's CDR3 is CASSLPLAGGPGTGELFF. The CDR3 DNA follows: TGCGCCAGCAGCTTACCCCTAGCGGGAGGGCCGGGCACCGGGGAGCTGTTTTTT.

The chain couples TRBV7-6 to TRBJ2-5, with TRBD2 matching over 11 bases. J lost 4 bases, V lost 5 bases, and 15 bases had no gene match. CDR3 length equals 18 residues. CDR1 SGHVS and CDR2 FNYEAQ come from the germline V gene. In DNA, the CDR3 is TGTGCCAGCAGCCCAGGGGTAGCGGGAGGGCCCGTGGTAGAGACCCAGTACTTC. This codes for CASSPGVAGGPVVETQYF.

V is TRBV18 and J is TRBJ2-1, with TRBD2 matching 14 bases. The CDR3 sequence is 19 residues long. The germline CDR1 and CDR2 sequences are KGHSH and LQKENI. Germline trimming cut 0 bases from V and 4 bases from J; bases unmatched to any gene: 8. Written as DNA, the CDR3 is TGTGCCAGCTCACCACCCAGAGGGACTAGCGGGGGTGCTTACAATGAGCAGTTCTTC. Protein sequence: CASSPPRGTSGGAYNEQFF.

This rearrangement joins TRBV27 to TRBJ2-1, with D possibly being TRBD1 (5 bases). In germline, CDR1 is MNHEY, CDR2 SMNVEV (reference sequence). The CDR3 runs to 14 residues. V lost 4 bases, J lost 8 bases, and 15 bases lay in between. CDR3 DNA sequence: TGTGCCAGCAGTTCCTTCTCCAGGGTGGATGAGCAGTTCTTC. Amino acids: CASSSFSRVDEQFF.

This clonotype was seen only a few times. The CDR3, as DNA: TGTGCCAGCAGCCAACCCGACAGGGAAGGGGCTGAAGCTTTCTTT. It is translated as CASSQPDREGAEAFF. The V and J genes are TRBV12-3 or TRBV12-4 and TRBJ1-1; 7 positions agree with TRBD1. J was trimmed by 6 bases and V by 6 bases; bases with no gene match: 13. This CDR3 is 15 amino acids long.

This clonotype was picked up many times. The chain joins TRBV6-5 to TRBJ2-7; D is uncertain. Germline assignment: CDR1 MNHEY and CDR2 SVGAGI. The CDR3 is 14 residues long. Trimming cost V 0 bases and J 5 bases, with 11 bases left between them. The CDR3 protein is CASSYSLGWDEQYF. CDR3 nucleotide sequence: TGTGCCAGCAGTTACTCGCTAGGGTGGGACGAGCAGTACTTC.

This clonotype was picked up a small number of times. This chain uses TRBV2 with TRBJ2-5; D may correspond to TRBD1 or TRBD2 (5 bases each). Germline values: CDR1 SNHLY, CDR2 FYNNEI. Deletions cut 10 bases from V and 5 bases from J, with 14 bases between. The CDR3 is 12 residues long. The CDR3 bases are TGTGCCATGGGACCGTCCGCCGAGACCCAGTACTTC. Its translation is CAMGPSAETQYF. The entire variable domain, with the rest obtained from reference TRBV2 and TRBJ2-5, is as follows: EPEVTQTPSHQVTQMGQEVILRCVPISNHLYFYWYRQILGQKVEFLVSFYNNEISEKSEIFDDQFSVERPDGSNFTLKIRSTKLEDSAMYFCAMGPSAETQYFGPGTRLLVL.

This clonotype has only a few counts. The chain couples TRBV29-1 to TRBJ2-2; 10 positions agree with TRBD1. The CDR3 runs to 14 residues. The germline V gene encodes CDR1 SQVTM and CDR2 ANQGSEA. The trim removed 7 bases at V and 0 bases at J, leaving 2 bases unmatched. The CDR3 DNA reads TGCAGCGCTGGACAGGGGGCGAACACCGGGGAGCTGTTTTTT. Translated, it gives CSAGQGANTGELFF.

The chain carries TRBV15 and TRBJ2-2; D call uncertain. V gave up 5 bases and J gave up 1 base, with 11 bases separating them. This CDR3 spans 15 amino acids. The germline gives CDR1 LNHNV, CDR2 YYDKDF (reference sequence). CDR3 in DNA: TGTGCCACCAGCGCCATTTGGCAGAACACCGGGGAGCTGTTTTTT. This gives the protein CATSAIWQNTGELFF. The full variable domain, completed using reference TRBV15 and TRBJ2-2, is DAMVIQNPRYQVTQFGKPVTLSCSQTLNHNVMYWYQQKSSQAPKLLFHYYDKDFNNEADTPDNFQSRRPNTSFCFLDIRSPGLGDTAMYLCATSAIWQNTGELFFGEGSRLTVL.

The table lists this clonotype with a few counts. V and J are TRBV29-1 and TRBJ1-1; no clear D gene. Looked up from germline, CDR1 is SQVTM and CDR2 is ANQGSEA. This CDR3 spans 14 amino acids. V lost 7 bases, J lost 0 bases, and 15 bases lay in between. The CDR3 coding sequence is TGCAGCGCTAACCGGGTAACCCTGAACACTGAAGCTTTCTTT. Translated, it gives CSANRVTLNTEAFF.

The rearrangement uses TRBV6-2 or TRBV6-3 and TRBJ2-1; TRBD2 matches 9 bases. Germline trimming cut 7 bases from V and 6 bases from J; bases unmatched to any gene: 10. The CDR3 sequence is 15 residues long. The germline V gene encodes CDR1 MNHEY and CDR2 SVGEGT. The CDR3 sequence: CASNGPAGGPNEQFF. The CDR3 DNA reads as TGTGCCAGCAATGGGCCGGCGGGAGGGCCCAATGAGCAGTTCTTC.

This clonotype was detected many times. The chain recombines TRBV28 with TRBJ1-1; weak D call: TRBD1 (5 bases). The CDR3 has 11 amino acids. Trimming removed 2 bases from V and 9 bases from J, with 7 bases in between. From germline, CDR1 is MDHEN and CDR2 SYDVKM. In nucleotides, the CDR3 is TGTGCCAGCAGTTTAAGGGACCAAGCTTTCTTT. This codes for CASSLRDQAFF.

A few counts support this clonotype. The CDR3 spells CAISTYGSNTEAFF. The CDR3 DNA is TGTGCCATCAGTACTTACGGTTCGAACACTGAAGCTTTCTTT. V usage is TRBV10-3 and J usage is TRBJ1-1; D is unclear. This CDR3 is 14 amino acids long. From germline, CDR1 is ENHRY and CDR2 SYGVKD. The ends were cut back, 5 bases at V and 1 base at J, with 11 bases in the middle.